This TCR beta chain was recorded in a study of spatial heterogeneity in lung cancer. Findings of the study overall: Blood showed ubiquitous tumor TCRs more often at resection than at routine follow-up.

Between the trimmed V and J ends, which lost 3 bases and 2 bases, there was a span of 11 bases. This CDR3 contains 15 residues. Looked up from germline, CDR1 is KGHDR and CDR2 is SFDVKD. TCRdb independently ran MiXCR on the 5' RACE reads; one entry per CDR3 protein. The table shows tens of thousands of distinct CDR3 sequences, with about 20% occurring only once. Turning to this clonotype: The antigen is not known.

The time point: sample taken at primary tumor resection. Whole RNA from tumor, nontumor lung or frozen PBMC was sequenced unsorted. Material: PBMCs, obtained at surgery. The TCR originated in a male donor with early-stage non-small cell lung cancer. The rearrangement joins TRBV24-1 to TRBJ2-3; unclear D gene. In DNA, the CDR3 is TGTGCCACCAGTGATCCTCAGGACGCCACAGATACGCAGTATTTT. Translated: CATSDPQDATDTQYF.